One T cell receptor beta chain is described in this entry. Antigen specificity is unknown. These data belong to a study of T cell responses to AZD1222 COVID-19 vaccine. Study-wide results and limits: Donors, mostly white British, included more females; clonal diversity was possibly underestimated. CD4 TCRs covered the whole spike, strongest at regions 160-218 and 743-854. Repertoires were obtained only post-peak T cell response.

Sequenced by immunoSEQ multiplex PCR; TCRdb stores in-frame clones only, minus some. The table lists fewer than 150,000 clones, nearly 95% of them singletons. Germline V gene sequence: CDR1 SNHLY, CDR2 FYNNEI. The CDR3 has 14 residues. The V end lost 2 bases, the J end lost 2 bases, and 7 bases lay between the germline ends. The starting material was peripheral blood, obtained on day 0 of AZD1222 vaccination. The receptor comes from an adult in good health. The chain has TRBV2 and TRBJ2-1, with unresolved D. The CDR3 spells CASSEISAYNEQFF. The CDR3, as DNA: TGTGCCAGCAGTGAAATAAGCGCCTACAATGAGCAGTTCTTC.